This T cell receptor (beta chain) emerged from a study of blood T cell repertoires in COVID-19. Across the study: Material from acute and convalescent COVID-19 was sourced from the United States, Italy and Spain. The cDNA or gDNA used as material had been derived from T cells, B-cell-depleted T cells, or PBMCs.

In the source study's methods: Amplified reference gene primers provided the basis for estimating nucleated cell counts. The assay was immunoSEQ multiplex PCR, and TCRdb's table has in-frame clones only and misses some. V and J calls and clone size are copied from that table; D and trimming were computed from the DNA. The sample lists 80,000 to 95,000 clones; 70% to 90% were seen once. Germline-derived CDR1 and CDR2 are LNHDA and SQIVND (reference sequence). This CDR3 spans 17 amino acids. V lost 7 bases to trimming and J lost 1 base, with 21 bases between them. The V and J genes are TRBV19 and TRBJ2-3; D remains ambiguous. This sequence originates from a man between 50 and 59 years old with active or convalescent COVID-19. Sequencing was performed on peripheral blood. The CDR3 is CASTPSVVQVGTDTQYF. The CDR3 bases are TGTGCCAGTACCCCCTCCGTCGTCCAGGTGGGCACAGATACGCAGTATTTT.